Sequencing of this T cell receptor (beta chain) was carried out in a study of T cells in Graves' hyperthyroidism and ophthalmopathy. The source material, RNA transcripts, was used to amplify TCR beta CDR3 regions. RT-PCR in the first round (using the HTBI primer set) targeted the TCR CDR3. TCRdb re-called the multiplex PCR reads with MiXCR, one entry per CDR3 protein. The table lists a few hundred thousand distinct CDR3 sequences, approximately 17% of them singletons. V was pared by 0 bases and J by 7 bases, with 15 bases between. The CDR3 is made up of 15 amino acids. Each person with ophthalmopathy scored at least 3 on the Clinical Activity Score, reached NOSPECS grade 4 or higher, and had been ill under 3 months. On the basis of clinical symptoms, serum thyroxine and TRAb, thyroid ultrasound and orbital computed tomography, diagnoses were made. Source material for PBMCs was less than 12 ml fresh peripheral blood.

Overall study findings and caveats: Clonotypes that were expanded in thyroid above 0.001 mostly appeared in blood too.

This clonotype has a count of ten or more. Its antigen is unknown. The J gene is TRBJ1-1, the V gene TRBV12-3 or TRBV12-4; maybe TRBD1 (5 bases). The TCR originated in a man in his late teens or twenties with Graves' ophthalmopathy. The sequenced sample was blood. The CDR3 DNA reads as TGTGCCAGCAGTTTAGCTTCCGGGGGGGAGGGTGAAGCTTTCTTT. It translates to CASSLASGGEGEAFF.